This TCR beta chain was identified during a study of T-cell memory formation after mild COVID-19. This clonotype has more than one count but fewer than ten. What it binds is not known. CDR1 SNHLY and CDR2 FYNNEI come from the germline V gene. The CDR3 is 12 residues long. V was pared by 5 bases and J by 11 bases, with 13 bases between. Study-level points and caveats: CD8+ contracting clones occupied EMRA, while CD4+ ones occupied mainly CM and EM.

TCRdb independently ran MiXCR on the 5' RACE reads; one entry per CDR3 protein. The table has 400,000 to 500,000 distinct CDR3 sequences, 20% seen once. The origin of this receptor is an adult woman who had mild COVID-19 (a few samples of this study predate the infection). Cell type and time point are not known. Specimen: PBMCs or a T cell subset sorted from them (not recorded which). The V gene is TRBV2, the J gene TRBJ2-1, with D perhaps matching TRBD1 (6 bases). The CDR3 nucleotides are TGTGCCAGCAGTCTACAGGGTACGAAGCAGTTCTTC. It codes for CASSLQGTKQFF. The full variable domain, its missing parts supplied by reference TRBV2 and TRBJ2-1, is EPEVTQTPSHQVTQMGQEVILRCVPISNHLYFYWYRQILGQKVEFLVSFYNNEISEKSEIFDDQFSVERPDGSNFTLKIRSTKLEDSAMYFCASSLQGTKQFFGPGTRLTVL.